The 2 T cell receptor beta chains given below trace back to one sample, sequenced in a study of cytomegalovirus exposure and HLA in healthy donors. In the PCR, 60 Vbeta and 13 Jbeta primers were used. Some clones are missing from TCRdb's copy, which holds only in-frame ones; the method was immunoSEQ multiplex PCR. The data show 150,000 to 200,000 clones, with approximately 84% seen just once and under 5% held by the top ten. The sequencing input was PBMCs. The receptors come from a man aged 18 to 30 in good health and CMV-seronegative.

The gene calls are TRBV19 and TRBJ2-7, with 11 bases matching TRBD2. The J segment lost 0 bases and the V segment lost 6 bases, leaving 7 bases of the junction unmatched. The germline V gene has CDR1 LNHDA and CDR2 SQIVND (reference sequence). The CDR3 runs 16 residues. CDR3 region: CASSNIGTSGSYEQYF. The CDR3 bases are TGTGCCAGTAGCAACATCGGGACTAGCGGCTCCTACGAGCAGTACTTC.

The CDR3 sequence: CASSSGGETQYF. In nucleotides, the CDR3 is TGTGCCAGCAGCTCGGGGGGGGAGACCCAGTACTTC. The chain uses TRBV7-9 and TRBJ2-5; 8 bases agree with TRBD2. J was trimmed by 5 bases and V by 4 bases; bases with no gene match: 0. This CDR3 spans 12 amino acids. Germline-derived CDR1 and CDR2 are SEHNR and FQNEAQ (reference sequence).